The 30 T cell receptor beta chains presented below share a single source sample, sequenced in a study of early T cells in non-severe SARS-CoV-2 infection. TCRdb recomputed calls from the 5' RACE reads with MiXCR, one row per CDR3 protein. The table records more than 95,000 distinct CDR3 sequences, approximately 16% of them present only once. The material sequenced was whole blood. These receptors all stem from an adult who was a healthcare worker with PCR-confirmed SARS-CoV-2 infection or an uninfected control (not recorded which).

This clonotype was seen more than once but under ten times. The CDR3 sequence is CASSYGVSSGTDTQYF. In DNA, the CDR3 is TGTGCCAGCAGTTACGGCGTCTCATCGGGGACAGATACGCAGTATTTT. The rearrangement uses TRBV6-2 or TRBV6-3 and TRBJ2-3; D might be TRBD2 (5 bases). CDR3 size: 16 residues. The germline CDR1 and CDR2 sequences are MNHEY and SVGEGT. The V end lost 2 bases, the J end lost 3 bases, and 15 bases lay between the germline ends.

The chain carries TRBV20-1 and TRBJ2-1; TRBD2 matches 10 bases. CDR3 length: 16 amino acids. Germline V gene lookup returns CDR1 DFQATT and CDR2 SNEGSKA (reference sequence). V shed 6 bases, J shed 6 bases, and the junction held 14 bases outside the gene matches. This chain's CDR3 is CSAPKPGLASSNEQFF. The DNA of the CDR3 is TGCAGTGCCCCAAAGCCGGGACTAGCGTCAAGCAATGAGCAGTTCTTC.

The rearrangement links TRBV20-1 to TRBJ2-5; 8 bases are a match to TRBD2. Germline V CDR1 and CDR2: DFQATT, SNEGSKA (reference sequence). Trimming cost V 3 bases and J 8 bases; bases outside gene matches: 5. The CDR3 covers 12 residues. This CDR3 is CSARVREGTQYF. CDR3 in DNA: TGCAGTGCTAGGGTCCGGGAGGGAACCCAGTACTTC.

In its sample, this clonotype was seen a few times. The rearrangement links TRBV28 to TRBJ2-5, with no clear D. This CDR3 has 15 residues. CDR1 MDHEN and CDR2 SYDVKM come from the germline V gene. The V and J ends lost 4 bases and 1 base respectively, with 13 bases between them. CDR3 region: CASSSPSTVQETQYF. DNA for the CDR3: TGTGCCAGCAGTTCCCCCTCGACGGTCCAAGAGACCCAGTACTTC.

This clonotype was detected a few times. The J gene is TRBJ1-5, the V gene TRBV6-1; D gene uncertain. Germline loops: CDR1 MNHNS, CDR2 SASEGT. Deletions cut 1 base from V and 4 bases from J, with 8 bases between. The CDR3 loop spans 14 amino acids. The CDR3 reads CASSEGIQNQPQHF. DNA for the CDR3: TGTGCCAGCAGTGAAGGAATTCAGAATCAGCCCCAGCATTTT.

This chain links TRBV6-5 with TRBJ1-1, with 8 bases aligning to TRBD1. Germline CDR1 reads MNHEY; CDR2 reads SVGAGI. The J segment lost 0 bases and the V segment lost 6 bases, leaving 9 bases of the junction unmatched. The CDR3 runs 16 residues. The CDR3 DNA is TGTGCCAGCAGGCCCGGGACAGGCCTCATGAACACTGAAGCTTTCTTT. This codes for CASRPGTGLMNTEAFF.

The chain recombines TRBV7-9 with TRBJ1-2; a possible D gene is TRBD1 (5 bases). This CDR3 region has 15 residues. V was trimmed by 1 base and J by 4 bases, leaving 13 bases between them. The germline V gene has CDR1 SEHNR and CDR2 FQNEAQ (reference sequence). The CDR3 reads CASSLVGRDSYGYTF. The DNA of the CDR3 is TGTGCCAGCAGCTTAGTTGGCAGGGATAGCTATGGCTACACCTTC.

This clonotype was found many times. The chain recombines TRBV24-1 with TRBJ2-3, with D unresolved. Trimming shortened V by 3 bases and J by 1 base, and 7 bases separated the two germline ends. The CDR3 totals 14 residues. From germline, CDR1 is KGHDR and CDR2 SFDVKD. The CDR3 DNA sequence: TGTGCCACCAGTGATCCACGAGGCACAGATACGCAGTATTTT. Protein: CATSDPRGTDTQYF.

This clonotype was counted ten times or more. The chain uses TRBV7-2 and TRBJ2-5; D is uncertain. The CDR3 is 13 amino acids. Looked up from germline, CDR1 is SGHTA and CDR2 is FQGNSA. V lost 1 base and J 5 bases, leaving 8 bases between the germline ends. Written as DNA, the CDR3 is TGTGCCAGCAGCTTAGTGTTTACCGAGACCCAGTACTTC. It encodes CASSLVFTETQYF.

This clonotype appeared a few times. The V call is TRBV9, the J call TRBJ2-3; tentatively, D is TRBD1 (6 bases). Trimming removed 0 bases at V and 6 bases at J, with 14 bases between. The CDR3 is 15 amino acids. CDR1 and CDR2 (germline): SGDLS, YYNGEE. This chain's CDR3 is CASSVALGAADTQYF. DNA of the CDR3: TGTGCCAGCAGCGTAGCTTTGGGGGCCGCGGATACGCAGTATTTT.

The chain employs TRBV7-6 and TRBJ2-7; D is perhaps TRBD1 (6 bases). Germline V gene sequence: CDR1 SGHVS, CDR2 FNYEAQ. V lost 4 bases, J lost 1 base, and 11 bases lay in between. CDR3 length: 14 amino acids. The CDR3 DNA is TGTGCCAGCAGCTCCGGGACAAATTCCTACGAGCAGTACTTC. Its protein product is CASSSGTNSYEQYF.

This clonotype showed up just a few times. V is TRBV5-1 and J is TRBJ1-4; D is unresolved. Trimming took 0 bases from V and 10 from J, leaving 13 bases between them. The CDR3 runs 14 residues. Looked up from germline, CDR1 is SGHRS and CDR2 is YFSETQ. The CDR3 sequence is CASSLGGEVGKLFF. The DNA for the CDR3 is TGCGCCAGCAGCTTGGGGGGAGAGGTTGGAAAACTGTTTTTT.

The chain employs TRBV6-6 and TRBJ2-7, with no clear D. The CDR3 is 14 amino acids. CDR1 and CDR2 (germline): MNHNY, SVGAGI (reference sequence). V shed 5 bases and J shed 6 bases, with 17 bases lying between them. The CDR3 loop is CASSPAELLFEQYF. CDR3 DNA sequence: TGTGCCAGCAGTCCCGCCGAGTTGCTATTCGAGCAGTACTTC.

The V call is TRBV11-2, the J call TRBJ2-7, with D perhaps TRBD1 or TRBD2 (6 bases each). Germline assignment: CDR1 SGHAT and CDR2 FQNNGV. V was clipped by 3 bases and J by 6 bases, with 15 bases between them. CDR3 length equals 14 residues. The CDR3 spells CASSFTVGGGEQYF. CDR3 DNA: TGTGCCAGCAGCTTCACGGTCGGGGGCGGCGAGCAGTACTTC.

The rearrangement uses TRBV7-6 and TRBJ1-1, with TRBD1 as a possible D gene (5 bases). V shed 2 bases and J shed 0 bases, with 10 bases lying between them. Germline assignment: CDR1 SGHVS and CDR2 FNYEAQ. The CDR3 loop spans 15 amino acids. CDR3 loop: CASSLSGSMNTEAFF. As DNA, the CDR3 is TGTGCCAGCAGCTTATCAGGGAGCATGAACACTGAAGCTTTCTTT.

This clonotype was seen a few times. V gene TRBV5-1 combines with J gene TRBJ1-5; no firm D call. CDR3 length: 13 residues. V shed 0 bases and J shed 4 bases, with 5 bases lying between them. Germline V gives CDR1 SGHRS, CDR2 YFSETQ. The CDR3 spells CASSLDENQPQHF. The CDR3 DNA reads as TGCGCCAGCAGCTTGGACGAAAATCAGCCCCAGCATTTT. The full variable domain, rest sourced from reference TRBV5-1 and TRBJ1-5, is KAGVTQTPRYLIKTRGQQVTLSCSPISGHRSVSWYQQTPGQGLQFLFEYFSETQRNKGNFPGRFSGRQFSNSRSEMNVSTLELGDSALYLCASSLDENQPQHFGDGTRLSIL.

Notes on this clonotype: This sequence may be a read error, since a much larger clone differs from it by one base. Here the CDR3 reads CSSNLIAGGPDEQFF. The DNA for the CDR3 is TGTTCCAGCAACCTAATAGCGGGAGGGCCTGATGAGCAGTTCTTC. The chain couples TRBV6-2 or TRBV6-3 to TRBJ2-1; 11 bases align to TRBD2. The CDR3 spans 15 residues. From germline, CDR1 is MNHEY and CDR2 SVGEGT.

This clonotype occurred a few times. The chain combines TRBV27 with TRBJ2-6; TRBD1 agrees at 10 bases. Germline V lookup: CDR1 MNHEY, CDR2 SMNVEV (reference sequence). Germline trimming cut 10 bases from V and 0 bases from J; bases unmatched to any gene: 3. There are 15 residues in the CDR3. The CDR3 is CATRDRGSGANVLTF. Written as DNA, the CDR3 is TGTGCCACCCGGGACAGGGGCTCTGGGGCCAACGTCCTGACTTTC.

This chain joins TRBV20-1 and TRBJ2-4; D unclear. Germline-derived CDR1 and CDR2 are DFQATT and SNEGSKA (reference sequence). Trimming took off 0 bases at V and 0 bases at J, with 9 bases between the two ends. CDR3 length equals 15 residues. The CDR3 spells CSARDSPLAKNIQYF. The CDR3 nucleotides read TGCAGTGCTAGAGATAGTCCACTAGCCAAAAACATTCAGTACTTC.

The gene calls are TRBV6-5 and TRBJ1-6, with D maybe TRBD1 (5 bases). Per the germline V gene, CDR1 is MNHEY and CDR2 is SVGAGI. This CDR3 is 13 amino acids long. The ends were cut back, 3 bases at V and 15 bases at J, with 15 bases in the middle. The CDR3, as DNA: TGTGCCAGCAGTTATGACCTAAGGGGAGGCCTCCACTTT. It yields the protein CASSYDLRGGLHF.

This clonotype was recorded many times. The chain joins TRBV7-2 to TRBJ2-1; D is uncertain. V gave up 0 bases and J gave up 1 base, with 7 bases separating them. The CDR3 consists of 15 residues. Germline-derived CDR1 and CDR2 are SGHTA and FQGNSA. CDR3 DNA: TGTGCCAGCAGCTTAGCGCGTTATTCCTACAATGAGCAGTTCTTC. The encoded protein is CASSLARYSYNEQFF.

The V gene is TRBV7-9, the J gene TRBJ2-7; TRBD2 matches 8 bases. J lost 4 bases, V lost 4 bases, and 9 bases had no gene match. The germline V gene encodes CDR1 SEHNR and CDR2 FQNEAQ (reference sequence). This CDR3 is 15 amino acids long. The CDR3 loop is CASSSTGTSHYEQYF. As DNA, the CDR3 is TGTGCCAGCAGCTCGACCGGGACTAGTCATTACGAGCAGTACTTC. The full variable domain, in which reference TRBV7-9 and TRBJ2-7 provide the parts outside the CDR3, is DTGVSQNPRHKITKRGQNVTFRCDPISEHNRLYWYRQTLGQGPEFLTYFQNEAQLEKSRLLSDRFSAERPKGSFSTLEIQRTEQGDSAMYLCASSSTGTSHYEQYFGPGTRLTVT.

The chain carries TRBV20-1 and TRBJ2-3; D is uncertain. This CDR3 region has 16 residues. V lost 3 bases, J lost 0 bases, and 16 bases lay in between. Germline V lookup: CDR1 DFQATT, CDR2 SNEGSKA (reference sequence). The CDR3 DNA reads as TGCAGTGCTAGGGGCCCCCGGCCTGCTAGCACAGATACGCAGTATTTT. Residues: CSARGPRPASTDTQYF.

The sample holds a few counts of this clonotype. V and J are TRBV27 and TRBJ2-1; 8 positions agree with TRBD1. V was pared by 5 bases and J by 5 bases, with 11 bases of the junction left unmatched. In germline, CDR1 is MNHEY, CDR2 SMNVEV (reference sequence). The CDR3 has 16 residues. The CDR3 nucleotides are TGTGCCAGCAGTCTCCCCGGGACAGGTGTACACAATGAGCAGTTCTTC. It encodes CASSLPGTGVHNEQFF.

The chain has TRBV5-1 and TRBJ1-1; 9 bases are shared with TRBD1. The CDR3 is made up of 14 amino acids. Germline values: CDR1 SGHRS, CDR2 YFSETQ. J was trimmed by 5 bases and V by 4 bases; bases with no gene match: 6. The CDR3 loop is CASSRRTGETEAFF. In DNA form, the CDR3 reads TGCGCCAGCAGCAGACGGACAGGGGAAACTGAAGCTTTCTTT.

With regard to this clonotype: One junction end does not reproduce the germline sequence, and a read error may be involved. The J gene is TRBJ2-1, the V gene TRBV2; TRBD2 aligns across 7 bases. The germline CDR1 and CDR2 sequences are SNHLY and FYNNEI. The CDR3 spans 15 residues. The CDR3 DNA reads TGTGCCAGCAGAGAAGCGGGGAGCTCCTACAATGAGCAGTTCTTC. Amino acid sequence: CASREAGSSYNEQFF.

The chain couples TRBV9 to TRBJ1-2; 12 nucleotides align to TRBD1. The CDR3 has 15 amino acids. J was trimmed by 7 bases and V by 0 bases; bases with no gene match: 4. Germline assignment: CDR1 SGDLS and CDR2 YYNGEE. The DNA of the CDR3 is TGTGCCAGCAGCGTAGAAGGGACAGGGGGCTCTGGCTACACCTTC. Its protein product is CASSVEGTGGSGYTF.

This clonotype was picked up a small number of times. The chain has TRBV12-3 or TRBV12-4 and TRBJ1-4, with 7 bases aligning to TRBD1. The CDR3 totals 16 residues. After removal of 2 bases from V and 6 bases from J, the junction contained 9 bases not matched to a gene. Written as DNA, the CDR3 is TGTGCCAGCAGTTTAATTCCCCGGGACAGCCATGAAAAACTGTTTTTT. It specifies CASSLIPRDSHEKLFF.

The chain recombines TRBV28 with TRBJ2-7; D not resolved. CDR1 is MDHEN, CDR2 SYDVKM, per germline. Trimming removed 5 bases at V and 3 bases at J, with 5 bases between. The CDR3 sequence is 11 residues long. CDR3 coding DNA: TGTGCCAGCAGTACCATCTACGAGCAGTACTTC. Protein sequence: CASSTIYEQYF.

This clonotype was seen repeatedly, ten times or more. The CDR3 is CASSLETGGSNTGELFF. The CDR3 DNA reads TGCGCCAGCAGCTTGGAAACAGGGGGCTCGAACACCGGGGAGCTGTTTTTT. This chain joins TRBV5-1 and TRBJ2-2; 9 bases align to TRBD1. Germline-derived CDR1 and CDR2 are SGHRS and YFSETQ. The CDR3 length is 17 residues. V lost 0 bases, J lost 0 bases, and 3 bases stayed unmatched.